Shown below are 20 T cell receptor beta chains from a single sample sequenced in a study of T cell therapy after organ transplantation. Repertoires were generated with immunoSEQ multiplex PCR, while TCRdb's copy carries only in-frame clones and drops some. Of over 20,000 clones in the sample, roughly 84% were seen once. Time point denoted: 20-29 weeks after completion of therapy. The antigens for these receptors are not known. The specimen was CD8+ T cells from blood, collected after autologous CMV-specific T cell therapy. The receptors come from a human patient who had received a solid organ transplant and had CMV disease. Some T cells may trace back to the graft donor.

This chain uses TRBV4-2 with TRBJ2-3, with 8 bases lining up with TRBD1. V lost 0 bases to trimming and J lost 0 bases; unmatched junction nucleotides: 11. The CDR3 length is 19 residues. CDR1 LGHNA and CDR2 YNFKEQ come from the germline V gene. The CDR3 region has the DNA TGTGCCAGCAGCCAAGATAGGTTCGGGACAGGTGCTAGCACAGATACGCAGTATTTT. It yields the protein CASSQDRFGTGASTDTQYF.

This rearrangement joins TRBV6-5 to TRBJ1-2; D is possibly TRBD1 (6 bases). Germline CDR1 MNHEY, CDR2 SVGAGI. This CDR3 region has 14 residues. V was cut by 6 bases and J by 4 bases, with 15 bases left in between. This CDR3 reads CASSPGAGSYGYTF. Written as DNA, the CDR3 is TGTGCCAGCAGCCCAGGGGCAGGGAGCTATGGCTACACCTTC.

The chain recombines TRBV7-6 with TRBJ1-6; D unresolved. The CDR3 covers 14 residues. The germline CDR1 and CDR2 sequences are SGHVS and FNYEAQ. V lost 0 bases and J lost 9, with 9 bases in between. This CDR3 reads CASSLAESGSPLHF. CDR3 DNA: TGTGCCAGCAGCTTAGCGGAATCTGGTTCACCCCTCCACTTT.

The chain uses TRBV9 and TRBJ2-1; no clear D. CDR3 length equals 12 residues. The germline V gene has CDR1 SGDLS and CDR2 YYNGEE. V lost 3 bases, J lost 8 bases, and 9 bases lay in between. The DNA for the CDR3 is TGTGCCAGCAGCGCCGACCGCCATGAGCAGTTCTTC. Translated, it gives CASSADRHEQFF.

This rearrangement joins TRBV9 to TRBJ2-7; 10 bases are shared with TRBD2. The CDR3 has 14 residues. Germline CDR1 reads SGDLS; CDR2 reads YYNGEE. Trimming at V came to 2 bases and at J to 7 bases, leaving 6 bases not matched to a gene. In DNA, the CDR3 is TGTGCCAGCAGCGTGGATAGCGGGGGGCGTGAGCAGTACTTC. Residues: CASSVDSGGREQYF.

The V gene is TRBV19, the J gene TRBJ2-1; possible D gene TRBD2, 6 bases. The CDR3 sequence is 15 residues long. CDR1 is LNHDA, CDR2 SQIVND, per germline (reference sequence). Trimming stripped 3 bases from V and 4 bases from J, with 13 bases between. The CDR3 loop reads CASSIGDSDYNEQFF. CDR3 nucleotide sequence: TGTGCCAGTAGTATTGGGGACTCTGATTACAATGAGCAGTTCTTC. The full variable domain, with the rest looked up from reference TRBV19 and TRBJ2-1, is DGGITQSPKYLFRKEGQNVTLSCEQNLNHDAMYWYRQDPGQGLRLIYYSQIVNDFQKGDIAEGYSVSREKKESFPLTVTSAQKNPTAFYLCASSIGDSDYNEQFFGPGTRLTVL.

Remarks on this clone: The junction departs from the called germline gene at one end, perhaps through a read error. The chain couples TRBV27 to TRBJ2-2; a weak D match, TRBD2 (5 bases). The CDR3 runs to 13 residues. Looked up from germline, CDR1 is MNHEY and CDR2 is SMNVEV (reference sequence). The chain's CDR3 is CASSLWENGELVF. The DNA of the CDR3 is TGTGCCAGCAGTTTATGGGAGAACGGGGAGCTGGTTTTT.

This clone was picked up a small number of times. V gene TRBV9 combines with J gene TRBJ2-5; D is unclear. The ends were cut back, 7 bases at V and 3 bases at J, with 4 bases in the middle. Germline CDR1 is SGDLS and CDR2 is YYNGEE. The CDR3 totals 10 residues. DNA of the CDR3: TGTGCCAGCGCAAAAGAGACCCAGTACTTC. It is translated as CASAKETQYF.

This chain links TRBV11-2 with TRBJ2-1; D perhaps matches TRBD2 (5 bases). V dropped 5 bases and J dropped 1 base, with 18 bases sitting between them. The CDR3 consists of 17 residues. CDR1 and CDR2 (germline): SGHAT, FQNNGV. The CDR3 region has the DNA TGTGCCAGCAGCCAAGGATATAGACTAATTTCCTACAATGAGCAGTTCTTC. Its translation is CASSQGYRLISYNEQFF.

V gene TRBV5-4 combines with J gene TRBJ2-4; TRBD1 might be the D (6 bases). The germline V gene has CDR1 SGHNT and CDR2 YYREEE (reference sequence). Trimming removed 5 bases at V and 15 bases at J, with 24 bases between. The CDR3 totals 14 residues. In DNA form, the CDR3 reads TGTGCCAGCAGATTCAAAACCAACAGGGCCCGGGGGTACTTC. It codes for CASRFKTNRARGYF.

The rearrangement uses TRBV19 and TRBJ1-1; D is undetermined. CDR3 size: 14 residues. Trimming took off 3 bases at V and 4 bases at J, with 12 bases between the two ends. Germline values: CDR1 LNHDA, CDR2 SQIVND (reference sequence). The CDR3 sequence is CASSMAGRLTEAFF. CDR3 nucleotides: TGTGCCAGTAGTATGGCGGGCCGGCTCACTGAAGCTTTCTTT.

This rearrangement joins TRBV15 to TRBJ2-5; D ambiguous. Gene TRBJ2-7 matches the end of the DNA better, so the J call may be wrong. The CDR3 length is 14 residues. Per the germline V gene, CDR1 is LNHNV and CDR2 is YYDKDF (reference sequence). DNA for the CDR3: TGTGCCACCAGCAGAGATGAGAGACCCTACGAGCAGTACTTC. This codes for CATSRDERPYEQYF.

The V call is TRBV6-4, the J call TRBJ2-6, with TRBD2 matching over 8 bases. The CDR3 is 18 amino acids. CDR1 and CDR2 (germline): MRHNA, SNTAGT. V lost 4 bases and J lost 0; bases outside the gene matches: 8. CDR3 bases: TGTGCCAGCAGTGGGGCGGGAGGACTCGTCTCTGGGGCCAACGTCCTGACTTTC. Translating it yields CASSGAGGLVSGANVLTF.

The CDR3 spells CASTGTSGGNTGELFF. CDR3 DNA: TGTGCCAGTACCGGGACTAGCGGGGGGAACACCGGGGAGCTGTTTTTT. The genes are TRBV19 and TRBJ2-2, with TRBD2 matching 14 bases. J lost 1 base, V lost 7 bases, and 2 bases had no gene match. Looked up from germline, CDR1 is LNHDA and CDR2 is SQIVND (reference sequence). This CDR3 has 16 residues.

This rearrangement joins TRBV2 to TRBJ2-3, with D perhaps being TRBD1 or TRBD2 (6 bases each). Trimming removed 4 bases at V and 2 bases at J, with 19 bases between. This CDR3 is built from 17 residues. CDR1 SNHLY and CDR2 FYNNEI come from the germline V gene. CDR3 loop: CASSARMTGAITDTQYF. As DNA, the CDR3 is TGTGCCAGCAGTGCTCGGATGACGGGGGCCATCACAGATACGCAGTATTTT. Looking up the rest from reference TRBV2 and TRBJ2-3 gives the full variable domain: EPEVTQTPSHQVTQMGQEVILRCVPISNHLYFYWYRQILGQKVEFLVSFYNNEISEKSEIFDDQFSVERPDGSNFTLKIRSTKLEDSAMYFCASSARMTGAITDTQYFGPGTRLTVL.

The V gene is TRBV2, the J gene TRBJ1-3; 8 bases are a match to TRBD1. V lost 3 bases, J lost 7 bases, and 5 bases stayed unmatched. The CDR3 spans 14 residues. CDR1 and CDR2 from the germline V gene are SNHLY and FYNNEI. The CDR3 DNA follows: TGTGCCAGCAGTGAGAGTCAGGGGGCCAACACCATATATTTT. Translated: CASSESQGANTIYF.

This rearrangement joins TRBV25-1 to TRBJ2-3; TRBD2 is a possible D gene (6 bases). Germline lookup yields CDR1 MGHDK and CDR2 SYGVNS. Trimming removed 6 bases at V and 3 bases at J, with 16 bases between. This CDR3 spans 15 amino acids. Written as DNA, the CDR3 is TGTGCCAGCAGCCGCGGGGTAACTGCGACAGATACGCAGTATTTT. This gives the protein CASSRGVTATDTQYF.

The genes are TRBV7-2 and TRBJ2-2; 9 nucleotides align to TRBD1. The J segment lost 7 bases and the V segment lost 5 bases, leaving 8 bases of the junction unmatched. Germline lookup yields CDR1 SGHTA and CDR2 FQGNSA. This CDR3 spans 15 amino acids. CDR3 bases: TGTGCCAGCAGCCTCGGGACAGGGCTCATCGGGGAGCTGTTTTTT. It codes for CASSLGTGLIGELFF.

The table lists this clone with a few counts. The V and J genes are TRBV5-1 and TRBJ2-3, with 7 bases matching TRBD2. There are 14 residues in the CDR3. The V gene's germline CDR1 is SGHRS and CDR2 YFSETQ. The ends lost 3 bases at V and 3 bases at J; junction bases unmatched: 4. CDR3 DNA sequence: TGCGCCAGCAGCTACGGGACTACTACAGATACGCAGTATTTT. Its translation is CASSYGTTTDTQYF.

The chain couples TRBV27 to TRBJ2-5, with TRBD2 identical over 7 bases. Losses at the gene ends were 6 bases for V and 1 base for J; bases not matched to a gene: 2. The CDR3 spans 13 residues. Germline assignment: CDR1 MNHEY and CDR2 SMNVEV (reference sequence). The CDR3 is CASRRGIQETQYF. The CDR3 nucleotides read TGTGCCAGCAGGCGGGGGATCCAAGAGACCCAGTACTTC.